The 8 T cell receptor beta chains below were found in one sample sequenced in a study of regulatory T cells in long-lasting Graves disease. Both iRepertoire HTBI primers and Arm-PCR of CDR3 regions were used to build the TCR beta libraries. MiXCR, applied by TCRdb to the multiplex PCR reads, yields one record per CDR3 protein. Among some 240,000 distinct CDR3 sequences listed, less than 20% were seen once. Time point in this sample: newly diagnosed GD, antithyroid drugs for less than 3 months. The TCR library was made from RNA that had been extracted from PBMCs in TRIzol. The data were also submitted as part of a second study, on T cells in Graves' hyperthyroidism and ophthalmopathy.

The specimen comprised peripheral blood mononuclear cells (PBMCs), sampled at new diagnosis, from a patient treated with antithyroid drugs. The receptors were sampled from a woman aged 25 to 39 with Graves disease.

The table lists this clonotype with many counts. The J gene is TRBJ1-2, the V gene TRBV12-5; TRBD1 matches at 9 bases. The germline CDR1 and CDR2 sequences are LGHNT and FRNRAP. This CDR3 spans 16 amino acids. The V gene end was trimmed by 0 bases and the J gene end by 4 bases; junction bases not matched to a gene: 6. CDR3: CASGLVIGTGSYGYTF. CDR3 DNA sequence: TGTGCTAGTGGTTTGGTTATTGGGACAGGGTCCTATGGCTACACCTTC.

The chain is built from TRBV2 and TRBJ1-1; D is ambiguous. The germline V gene has CDR1 SNHLY and CDR2 FYNNEI. Trimming pared 6 bases from V and 2 bases from J, leaving 13 bases between. The CDR3 contains 14 residues. The CDR3 spells CASSPYLGNTEAFF. CDR3 bases: TGTGCCAGCAGCCCCTACCTGGGAAACACTGAAGCTTTCTTT.

With regard to this clonotype: This may come from a read error, since a much larger clone is one base off. DNA for the CDR3: TGTGCCAGCAGTTCCCGCCCCTCTGAAAACACCATATATTTT. This sequence encodes CASSSRPSENTIYF. The V gene is TRBV27, the J gene TRBJ1-3; no firm D call. Germline values: CDR1 MNHEY, CDR2 SMNVEV (reference sequence). The CDR3 loop spans 14 amino acids.

This clonotype appeared many times. The V and J genes are TRBV30 and TRBJ2-3; possibly TRBD1 or TRBD2 for D (5 bases each). Germline-derived CDR1 and CDR2 are GTSNPN and SVGIG (reference sequence). The CDR3 is 16 amino acids. V lost 3 bases and J 6 bases, leaving 22 bases between the germline ends. The CDR3 nucleotides are TGTGCCTGGAGCAATATGTACCGGGACCAGCGGGATACGCAGTATTTT. Its translation is CAWSNMYRDQRDTQYF.

This clonotype appeared many times. The junction and the germline gene differ at one end; a read error may be behind it. The chain carries TRBV5-1 and TRBJ1-4; TRBD1 might be the D (6 bases). The germline V gene has CDR1 SGHRS and CDR2 YFSETQ. CDR3 size: 15 residues. The CDR3: CASTLGGRANEKLFF. The CDR3 nucleotides are TGCGCCAGCACCTTGGGGGGGCGAGCTAATGAAAAACTGTTTTTT.

This clonotype was counted once. V is TRBV4-1 and J is TRBJ1-2; no clear D. The CDR3 consists of 12 residues. Germline V gives CDR1 MGHRA, CDR2 YSYEKL. CDR3 protein: CTGVYLNYGYTF. Written as DNA, the CDR3 is TGCACCGGAGTCTACCTTAACTATGGCTACACCTTC.

Comments on this clonotype: A far larger clone is a single base away, which makes a read error likely. J is TRBJ2-4 and V is TRBV28; 7 bases match TRBD1. The assigned J gene may be wrong: the sequence end matches TRBJ1-2 better. Germline V gene lookup returns CDR1 MDHEN and CDR2 SYDVKM. The CDR3 has 15 residues. The DNA for the CDR3 is TGTGCCAGCGAGACTCCGGGACAGAAAAACTATGGCTACACCTTC. Amino acid sequence: CASETPGQKNYGYTF.

This clonotype was seen many times. The genes are TRBV11-2 and TRBJ2-3; D may correspond to TRBD1 or TRBD2 (6 bases each). V was pared by 2 bases and J by 0 bases, with 15 bases between. Germline loops: CDR1 SGHAT, CDR2 FQNNGV. The CDR3 is made up of 17 amino acids. The DNA of the CDR3 is TGTGCCAGCAGCTTAAGCACGGGGGCGGGGAGCACAGATACGCAGTATTTT. This encodes CASSLSTGAGSTDTQYF.